This T cell receptor beta chain was documented in a study of post-analysis software for immune sequencing data. About the research overall: Disease courses included relapsing-remitting, secondary progressive and progressive-relapsing multiple sclerosis.

This clonotype turned up a few times. Its antigen is currently unknown. The V end was cut by 3 bases, the J end by 3 bases, with 9 bases between. This CDR3 has 12 amino acids. In germline, CDR1 is DFQATT, CDR2 SNEGSKA (reference sequence). Notes on the study in general: By F measure, samples from a shared preparation batch strongly co-clustered. Elevated frequency relative to controls characterized roughly 5 TRBV segments in patients, TRBV5-6, TRBV5-1 and TRBV20-1 among them.

Unique molecular identifiers had been added to the TCR beta cDNA libraries. T cells, about 0.95 to 10 million of them, yielded roughly 0.5 million cDNA molecules. TCRdb redid the calling of the PCR reads with MiXCR, one entry per CDR3 protein. Seen here are about 820,000 distinct CDR3 sequences, approximately 57% observed once, and the top ten hold 4% to 5.5%. The clonotype was recovered from a girl aged 5-17 years with multiple sclerosis. The chain employs TRBV20-1 and TRBJ2-7; maybe TRBD2 (5 bases). Sequencing input: blood. The CDR3 bases are TGCAGTGCTAGCCGGGGTCTCTACGAGCAGTACTTC. It translates to CSASRGLYEQYF.